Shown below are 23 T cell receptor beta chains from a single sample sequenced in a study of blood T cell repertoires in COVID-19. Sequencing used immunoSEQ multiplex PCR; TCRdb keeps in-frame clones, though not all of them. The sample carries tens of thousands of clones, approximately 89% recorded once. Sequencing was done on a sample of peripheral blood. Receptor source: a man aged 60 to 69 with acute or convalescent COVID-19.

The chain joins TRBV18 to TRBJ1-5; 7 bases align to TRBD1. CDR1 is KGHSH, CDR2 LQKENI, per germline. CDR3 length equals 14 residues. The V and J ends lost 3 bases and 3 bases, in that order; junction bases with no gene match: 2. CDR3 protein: CASSPGTVNQPQHF. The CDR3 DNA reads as TGTGCCAGCTCACCCGGGACAGTCAATCAGCCCCAGCATTTT.

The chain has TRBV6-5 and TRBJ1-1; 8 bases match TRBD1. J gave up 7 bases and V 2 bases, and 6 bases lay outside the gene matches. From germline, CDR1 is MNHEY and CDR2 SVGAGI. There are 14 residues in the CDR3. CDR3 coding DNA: TGTGCCAGCAGTTACGCCAGGGGGCAAGGTGAAGCTTTCTTT. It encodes CASSYARGQGEAFF.

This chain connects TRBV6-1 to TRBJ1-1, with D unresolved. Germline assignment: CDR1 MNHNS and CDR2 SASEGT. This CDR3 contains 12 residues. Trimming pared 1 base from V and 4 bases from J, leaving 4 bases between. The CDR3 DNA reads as TGTGCCAGCAGTGAAGGAGGCACTGAAGCTTTCTTT. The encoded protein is CASSEGGTEAFF.

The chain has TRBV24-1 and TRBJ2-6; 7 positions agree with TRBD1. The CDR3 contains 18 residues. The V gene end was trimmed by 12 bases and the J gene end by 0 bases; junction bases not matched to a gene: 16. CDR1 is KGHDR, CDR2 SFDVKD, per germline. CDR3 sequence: CASHGWDRTDSGANVLTF. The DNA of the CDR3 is TGTGCCTCTCACGGTTGGGACAGAACCGACTCTGGGGCCAACGTCCTGACTTTC.

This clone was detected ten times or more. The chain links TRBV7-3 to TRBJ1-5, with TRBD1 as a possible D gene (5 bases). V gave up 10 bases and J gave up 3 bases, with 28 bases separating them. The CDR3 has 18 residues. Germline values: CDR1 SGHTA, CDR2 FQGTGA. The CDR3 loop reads CAKLSRGVISGDNQPQHF. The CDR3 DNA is TGTGCCAAACTCAGCCGGGGGGTGATATCTGGTGACAATCAGCCCCAGCATTTT.

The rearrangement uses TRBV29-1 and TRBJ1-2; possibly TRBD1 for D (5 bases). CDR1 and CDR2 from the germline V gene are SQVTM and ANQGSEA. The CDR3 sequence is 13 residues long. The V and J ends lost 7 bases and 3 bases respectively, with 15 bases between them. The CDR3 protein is CSAIRDLDYGYTF. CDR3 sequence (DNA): TGCAGCGCTATACGGGACTTGGACTATGGCTACACCTTC.

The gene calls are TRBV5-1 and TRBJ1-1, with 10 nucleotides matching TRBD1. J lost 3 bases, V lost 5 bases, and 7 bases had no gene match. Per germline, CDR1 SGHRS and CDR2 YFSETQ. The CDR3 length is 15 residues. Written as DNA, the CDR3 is TGCGCCAGCAGGCTTAGACAGGGGGCGGACACTGAAGCTTTCTTT. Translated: CASRLRQGADTEAFF.

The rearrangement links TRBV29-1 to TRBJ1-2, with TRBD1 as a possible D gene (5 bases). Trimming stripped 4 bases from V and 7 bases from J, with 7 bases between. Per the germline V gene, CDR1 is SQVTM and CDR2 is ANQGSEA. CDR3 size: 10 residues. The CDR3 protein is CSVGDFGYTF. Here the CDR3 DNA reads TGCAGCGTTGGGGACTTTGGCTACACCTTC.

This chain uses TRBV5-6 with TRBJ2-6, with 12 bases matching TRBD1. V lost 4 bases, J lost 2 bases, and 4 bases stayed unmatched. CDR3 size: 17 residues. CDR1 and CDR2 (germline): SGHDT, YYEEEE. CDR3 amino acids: CASSPGTGGAGANVLTF. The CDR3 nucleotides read TGTGCCAGCAGCCCAGGGACAGGGGGCGCTGGGGCCAACGTCCTGACTTTC.

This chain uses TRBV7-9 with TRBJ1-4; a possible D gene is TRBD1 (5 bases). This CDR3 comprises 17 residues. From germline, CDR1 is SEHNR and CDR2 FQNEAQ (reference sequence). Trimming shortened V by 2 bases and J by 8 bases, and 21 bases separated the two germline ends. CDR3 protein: CASSLRRAGLPWEKLFF. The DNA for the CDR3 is TGTGCCAGCAGCTTACGACGAGCAGGGTTACCATGGGAAAAACTGTTTTTT. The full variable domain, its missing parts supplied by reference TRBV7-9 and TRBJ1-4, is DTGVSQNPRHKITKRGQNVTFRCDPISEHNRLYWYRQTLGQGPEFLTYFQNEAQLEKSRLLSDRFSAERPKGSFSTLEIQRTEQGDSAMYLCASSLRRAGLPWEKLFFGSGTQLSVL.

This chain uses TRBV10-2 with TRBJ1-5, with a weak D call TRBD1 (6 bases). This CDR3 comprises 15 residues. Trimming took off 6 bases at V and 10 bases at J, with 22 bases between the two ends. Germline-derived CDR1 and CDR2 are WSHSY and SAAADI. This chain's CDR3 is CASRKGRGLVSPQHF. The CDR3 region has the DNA TGCGCCAGCAGAAAGGGGAGGGGGTTGGTCAGTCCCCAGCATTTT.

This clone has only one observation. CDR3 sequence: CASSDKQYGYTF. The CDR3 nucleotides read TGTGCCAGCAGTGATAAGCAATATGGCTACACCTTC. The chain uses TRBV6-1 and TRBJ1-2; the D is unclear. Per the germline V gene, CDR1 is MNHNS and CDR2 is SASEGT. This CDR3 comprises 12 residues. V was shortened by 3 bases and J by 5 bases, with 7 bases between the two germline ends.

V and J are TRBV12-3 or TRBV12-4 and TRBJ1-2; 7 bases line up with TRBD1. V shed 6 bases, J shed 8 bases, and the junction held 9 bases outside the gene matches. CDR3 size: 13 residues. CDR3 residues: CASSLGTARGYTF. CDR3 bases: TGTGCCAGCAGCCTAGGGACAGCCAGGGGCTACACCTTC.

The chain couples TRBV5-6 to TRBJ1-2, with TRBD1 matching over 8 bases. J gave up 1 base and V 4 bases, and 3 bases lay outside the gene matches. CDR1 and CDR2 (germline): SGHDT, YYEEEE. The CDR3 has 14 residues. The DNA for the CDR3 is TGTGCCAGCAGCCAAGGACAGGGTAACTATGGCTACACCTTC. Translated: CASSQGQGNYGYTF. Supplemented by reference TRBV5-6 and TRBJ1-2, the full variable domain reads DAGVTQSPTHLIKTRGQQVTLRCSPKSGHDTVSWYQQALGQGPQFIFQYYEEEERQRGNFPDRFSGHQFPNYSSELNVNALLLGDSALYLCASSQGQGNYGYTFGSGTRLTVV.

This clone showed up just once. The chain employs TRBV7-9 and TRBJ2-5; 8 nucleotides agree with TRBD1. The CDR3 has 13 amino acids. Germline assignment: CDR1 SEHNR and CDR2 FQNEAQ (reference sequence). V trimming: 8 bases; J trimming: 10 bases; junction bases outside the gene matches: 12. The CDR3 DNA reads TGTGCCAGCGGTTCAGACAGGGGTAATAGCCAGTACTTC. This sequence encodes CASGSDRGNSQYF.

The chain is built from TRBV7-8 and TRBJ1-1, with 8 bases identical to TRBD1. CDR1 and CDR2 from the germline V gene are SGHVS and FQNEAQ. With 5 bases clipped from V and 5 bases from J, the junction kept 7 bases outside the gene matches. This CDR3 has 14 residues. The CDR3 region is CASSQGQGRTEAFF. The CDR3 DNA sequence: TGTGCCAGCAGCCAAGGACAGGGACGGACTGAAGCTTTCTTT.

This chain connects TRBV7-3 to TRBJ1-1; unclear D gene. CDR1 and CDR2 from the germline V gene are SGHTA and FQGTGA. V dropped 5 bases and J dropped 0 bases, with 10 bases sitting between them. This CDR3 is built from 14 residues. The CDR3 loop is CASSPAGMNTEAFF. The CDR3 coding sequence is TGTGCCAGCAGCCCAGCGGGCATGAACACTGAAGCTTTCTTT.

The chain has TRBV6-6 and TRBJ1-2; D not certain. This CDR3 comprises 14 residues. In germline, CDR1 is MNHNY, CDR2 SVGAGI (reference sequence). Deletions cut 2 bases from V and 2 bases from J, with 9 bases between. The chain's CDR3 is CASSYGPPNYGYTF. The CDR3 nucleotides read TGTGCCAGCAGTTACGGGCCTCCAAACTATGGCTACACCTTC.

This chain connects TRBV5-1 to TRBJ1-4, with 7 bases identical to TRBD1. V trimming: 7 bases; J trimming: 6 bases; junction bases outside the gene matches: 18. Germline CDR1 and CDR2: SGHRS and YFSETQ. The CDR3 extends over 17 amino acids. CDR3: CASSARVEGGADEKLFF. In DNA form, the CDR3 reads TGCGCCAGCTCGGCAAGGGTCGAAGGGGGCGCAGATGAAAAACTGTTTTTT.

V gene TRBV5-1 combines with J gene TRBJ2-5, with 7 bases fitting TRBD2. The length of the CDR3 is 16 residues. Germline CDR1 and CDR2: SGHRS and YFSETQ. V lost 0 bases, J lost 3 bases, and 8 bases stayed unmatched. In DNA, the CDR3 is TGCGCCAGCAGCTTGGGGTTCGTCGGGACTAAAGAGACCCAGTACTTC. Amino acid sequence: CASSLGFVGTKETQYF. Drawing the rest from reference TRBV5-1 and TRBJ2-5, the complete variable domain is KAGVTQTPRYLIKTRGQQVTLSCSPISGHRSVSWYQQTPGQGLQFLFEYFSETQRNKGNFPGRFSGRQFSNSRSEMNVSTLELGDSALYLCASSLGFVGTKETQYFGPGTRLLVL.

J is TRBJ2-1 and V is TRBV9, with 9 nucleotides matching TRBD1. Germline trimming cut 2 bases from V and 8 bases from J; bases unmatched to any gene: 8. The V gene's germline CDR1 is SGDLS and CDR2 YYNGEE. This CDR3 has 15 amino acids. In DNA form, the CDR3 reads TGTGCCAGCAGCGTTAGGACAGGGGAGGTCGATGAGCAGTTCTTC. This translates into CASSVRTGEVDEQFF.

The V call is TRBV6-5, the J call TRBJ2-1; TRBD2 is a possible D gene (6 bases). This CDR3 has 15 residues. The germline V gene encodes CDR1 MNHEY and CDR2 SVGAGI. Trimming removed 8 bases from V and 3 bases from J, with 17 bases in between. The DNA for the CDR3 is TGTGCCAGCCGGGGAGGTACCACCAACTACAATGAGCAGTTCTTC. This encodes CASRGGTTNYNEQFF.

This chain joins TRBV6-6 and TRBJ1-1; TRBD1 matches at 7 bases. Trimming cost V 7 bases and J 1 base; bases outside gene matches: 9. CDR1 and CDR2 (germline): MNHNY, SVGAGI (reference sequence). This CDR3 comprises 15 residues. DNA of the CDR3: TGTGCCAGCACCTACGGGGACAGACCGAACACTGAAGCTTTCTTT. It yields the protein CASTYGDRPNTEAFF.